Each of the 21 T cell receptor beta chains below was sequenced from the same sample in a study of T cell responses to AZD1222 COVID-19 vaccine. Sequenced by immunoSEQ multiplex PCR; TCRdb stores in-frame clones only, minus some. This sample has 130,000 to 150,000 clones, with about 91% found just once. Sequenced material: peripheral blood, taken on day 0 of AZD1222 vaccination. Every receptor here comes from an adult in good health.

The chain couples TRBV19 to TRBJ1-2; 10 positions match TRBD1. Germline V gene lookup returns CDR1 LNHDA and CDR2 SQIVND (reference sequence). The CDR3 covers 12 residues. V lost 10 bases to trimming and J lost 5 bases; unmatched junction nucleotides: 4. The CDR3 nucleotides are TGTGCCACCGGGACAGGGGCTTATGGCTACACCTTC. Protein product: CATGTGAYGYTF.

The chain recombines TRBV10-1 with TRBJ2-2; D is undetermined. Trimming stripped 4 bases from V and 1 base from J, with 4 bases between. CDR1 WNHNN and CDR2 SYGVQD come from the germline V gene (reference sequence). The CDR3 loop spans 13 amino acids. In DNA form, the CDR3 reads TGCGCCAGCAGTGGAAGGAACACCGGGGAGCTGTTTTTT. Translating it yields CASSGRNTGELFF.

The chain is built from TRBV10-3 and TRBJ2-3; D is perhaps TRBD1 or TRBD2 (5 bases each). With 6 bases removed from V and 2 bases from J, the gap between germline ends came to 15 bases. The germline V gene encodes CDR1 ENHRY and CDR2 SYGVKD. This CDR3 has 15 amino acids. CDR3 sequence reads: CAISSPGLNTDTQYF. The CDR3 DNA follows: TGTGCCATCAGCTCCCCGGGGCTCAACACAGATACGCAGTATTTT.

The V gene is TRBV7-8, the J gene TRBJ2-1; a weak D match, TRBD1 (6 bases). The germline V gene has CDR1 SGHVS and CDR2 FQNEAQ. The CDR3 has 16 amino acids. Trimming pared 5 bases from V and 7 bases from J, leaving 21 bases between. The CDR3 spells CASSPRAPGQGNEQFF. The CDR3 DNA is TGTGCCAGCAGCCCTAGGGCCCCGGGACAAGGGAATGAGCAGTTCTTC.

The chain combines TRBV19 with TRBJ1-1, with D possibly being TRBD1 (5 bases). The CDR3 has 13 amino acids. Trimming removed 7 bases from V and 3 bases from J, with 12 bases in between. Germline CDR1 is LNHDA and CDR2 is SQIVND (reference sequence). The CDR3 DNA is TGTGCCAGTACAGCAGGGCGGGACACTGAAGCTTTCTTT. Amino acid sequence: CASTAGRDTEAFF.

This rearrangement joins TRBV5-8 to TRBJ2-2; D is perhaps TRBD1 (6 bases). The CDR3 loop spans 17 amino acids. Germline loops: CDR1 SGHTS, CDR2 YDEGEE. Trimming left V 4 bases short and J 2 bases short, with 18 bases between. CDR3: CASSLGDGTPNTGELFF. The CDR3 nucleotides read TGTGCCAGCAGCCTTGGGGACGGGACACCAAACACCGGGGAGCTGTTTTTT.

The CDR3 reads CASSFEQPATDTQYF. The CDR3 coding sequence is TGCGCCAGCAGCTTTGAGCAGCCGGCCACAGATACGCAGTATTTT. The V and J genes are TRBV5-1 and TRBJ2-3; D ambiguous. CDR1 and CDR2 (germline): SGHRS, YFSETQ. This CDR3 has 15 amino acids. V dropped 2 bases and J dropped 2 bases, with 12 bases sitting between them.

The rearrangement links TRBV7-9 to TRBJ1-4, with no clear D. V was shortened by 1 base and J by 8 bases, with 11 bases between the two germline ends. The CDR3 is 14 residues long. CDR1 is SEHNR, CDR2 FQNEAQ, per germline (reference sequence). CDR3 loop: CASSLGPDKEKLFF. In nucleotides, the CDR3 is TGTGCCAGCAGCTTAGGGCCAGATAAGGAAAAACTGTTTTTT.

The V gene is TRBV4-3, the J gene TRBJ2-7; D remains ambiguous. The CDR3 is made up of 15 amino acids. Per the germline V gene, CDR1 is LGHNA and CDR2 is YSLEER. Trimming stripped 1 base from V and 3 bases from J, with 13 bases between. Here the CDR3 reads CASSQGIAINYEQYF. DNA for the CDR3: TGCGCCAGCAGCCAAGGGATTGCCATCAACTACGAGCAGTACTTC.

The chain employs TRBV4-1 and TRBJ2-2; 13 bases line up with TRBD2. Trimming took 0 bases from V and 4 from J; bases not matched to a gene: 5. The CDR3 is made up of 18 amino acids. Germline CDR1 reads MGHRA; CDR2 reads YSYEKL. Written as DNA, the CDR3 is TGCGCCAGCAGCCAAGATAGGGGGACTAGCGGGGCCACCGGGGAGCTGTTTTTT. Encoded protein: CASSQDRGTSGATGELFF.

The chain joins TRBV18 to TRBJ1-4, with unresolved D. V lost 3 bases and J lost 14, with 19 bases in between. CDR3 length: 14 amino acids. The germline gives CDR1 KGHSH, CDR2 LQKENI. CDR3 nucleotide sequence: TGTGCCAGCTCACCCGCGGGGTCCGTGACTGCCCTGTTTTTT. It specifies CASSPAGSVTALFF.

The chain uses TRBV29-1 and TRBJ2-3; D is perhaps TRBD1 (6 bases). This CDR3 has 12 residues. Germline CDR1 reads SQVTM; CDR2 reads ANQGSEA. V was clipped by 4 bases and J by 5 bases, with 10 bases between them. CDR3 sequence reads: CSVVGAGDTQYF. CDR3 coding DNA: TGCAGCGTTGTGGGGGCCGGAGATACGCAGTATTTT.

The rearrangement uses TRBV19 and TRBJ1-1; TRBD1 matches 7 bases. Germline V gene data show CDR1 as LNHDA and CDR2 as SQIVND (reference sequence). V lost 3 bases and J lost 3; bases outside the gene matches: 25. The CDR3 spans 21 residues. CDR3 region: CASSILFGGLGVRGSDTEAFF. For the CDR3, the DNA is TGTGCCAGTAGTATCCTCTTCGGGGGGCTCGGTGTCAGGGGGTCGGACACTGAAGCTTTCTTT.

A single count supports this clone. The chain employs TRBV4-1 and TRBJ1-5; 7 bases match TRBD1. CDR3 length equals 14 residues. Germline V CDR1 and CDR2: MGHRA, YSYEKL. The V gene end was trimmed by 4 bases and the J gene end by 7 bases; junction bases not matched to a gene: 7. As DNA, the CDR3 is TGCGCCAGCAGCCTCGAACAGGGACAGCAGCCCCAGCATTTT. This codes for CASSLEQGQQPQHF.

The genes are TRBV4-1 and TRBJ2-7, with 7 nucleotides matching TRBD1. The CDR3 consists of 18 residues. The germline gives CDR1 MGHRA, CDR2 YSYEKL. V lost 0 bases and J lost 2; bases outside the gene matches: 13. CDR3 loop: CASSQDTGLTGRTYEQYF. DNA of the CDR3: TGCGCCAGCAGCCAAGACACCGGGCTGACAGGGCGAACCTACGAGCAGTACTTC.

The CDR3 DNA follows: TGTGCCAGCAACTCTTTGGGTGGGTCAGCTGAAGCTTTCTTT. Its translation: CASNSLGGSAEAFF. The chain couples TRBV27 to TRBJ1-1; no definite D call. This CDR3 is built from 14 residues. Germline CDR1 and CDR2: MNHEY and SMNVEV (reference sequence). Deletions cut 7 bases from V and 6 bases from J, with 18 bases between.

V is TRBV5-5 and J is TRBJ2-7, with D possibly TRBD1 on 8 matching bases. Trimming pared 4 bases from V and 2 bases from J, leaving 19 bases between. The CDR3 has 16 residues. Germline CDR1 SGHKS, CDR2 YYEKEE (reference sequence). CDR3 residues: CASSRGGGQETYEQYF. The DNA for the CDR3 is TGTGCCAGCAGCCGCGGCGGGGGACAGGAGACCTACGAGCAGTACTTC.

CDR3 sequence: CASSLADGGHQPQHF. CDR3 nucleotide sequence: TGTGCCAGCAGTTTAGCCGACGGGGGGCATCAGCCCCAGCATTTT. The chain has TRBV28 and TRBJ1-5; D is possibly TRBD1 (6 bases). Trimming shortened V by 2 bases and J by 5 bases, and 13 bases separated the two germline ends. The germline V gene encodes CDR1 MDHEN and CDR2 SYDVKM. The CDR3 contains 15 residues.

The chain recombines TRBV6-5 with TRBJ1-2, with D possibly matching TRBD1 (5 bases). The germline CDR1 and CDR2 sequences are MNHEY and SVGAGI. V was shortened by 6 bases and J by 2 bases, with 16 bases between the two germline ends. The CDR3 contains 15 residues. In DNA, the CDR3 is TGTGCCAGCAGAAGACCAGGGACGCCGAACTATGGCTACACCTTC. Translating it yields CASRRPGTPNYGYTF.

The J gene is TRBJ2-3, the V gene TRBV12-5, with D possibly matching TRBD2 (6 bases). This CDR3 spans 14 amino acids. CDR1 is LGHNT, CDR2 FRNRAP, per germline. V lost 1 base to trimming and J lost 3 bases, with 8 bases between them. CDR3 DNA: TGTGCTAGTGGTTTGGCGGGAGTGACAGATACGCAGTATTTT. It is translated as CASGLAGVTDTQYF.

CDR3 sequence (DNA): TGTGCCAGCTCCCAGAATCGACAGGGGAACACTGAAGCTTTCTTT. It translates to CASSQNRQGNTEAFF. The chain carries TRBV18 and TRBJ1-1, with 7 bases lining up with TRBD1. J lost 1 base, V lost 6 bases, and 8 bases had no gene match. The CDR3 has 15 amino acids. Germline CDR1 KGHSH, CDR2 LQKENI. Looking up the rest from reference TRBV18 and TRBJ1-1 gives the full variable domain: NAGVMQNPRHLVRRRGQEARLRCSPMKGHSHVYWYRQLPEEGLKFMVYLQKENIIDESGMPKERFSAEFPKEGPSILRIQQVVRGDSAAYFCASSQNRQGNTEAFFGQGTRLTVV.